These T cell receptor beta chains were read from a single sample in a study of cytomegalovirus exposure and HLA in healthy donors. Generated by immunoSEQ multiplex PCR, the TCRdb table keeps only in-frame clones and is missing some. The sample has around 150,000 clones; around 90% are singletons. The specimen sequenced was PBMCs. The receptors derive from a woman between 18 and 29 years old in good health and CMV-seropositive. Each CDR3 is given with its conserved first and last residue. A D gene is named only where the DNA matches it firmly. Size is omitted from some rows. Given values are once, few, many or a class for expanded clones.

TRBD2	TRBJ2-3	NA	TRBV9	CASSAAPLAGVGGTDTQYF	TGTGCCAGCAGCGCCGCCCCCCTAGCGGGAGTCGGGGGCACAGATACGCAGTATTTT
NA	TRBJ1-5	NA	TRBV2	CASGRELGSNQPQHF	TGTGCCAGCGGCCGGGAGCTAGGGAGCAATCAGCCCCAGCATTTT
NA	TRBJ2-7	NA	TRBV10-3	CAISEQEGISEQYF	TGTGCCATCAGTGAACAGGAGGGGATCTCCGAGCAGTACTTC
NA	TRBJ2-1	NA	TRBV11-3	CASSLVVAPRAYNEQFF	TGTGCCAGCAGCTTAGTTGTAGCTCCGAGGGCCTACAATGAGCAGTTCTTC
TRBD1	TRBJ1-4	NA	TRBV11-3	CASATGGADEKLFF	TGTGCCAGCGCCACAGGGGGCGCGGATGAAAAACTGTTTTTT
NA	TRBJ1-4	NA	TRBV6-5	CASSYSGATTNEKLFF	TGTGCCAGCAGTTACTCGGGGGCAACAACTAATGAAAAACTGTTTTTT
NA	TRBJ2-7	NA	TRBV4-1	CASRVEGLLAYEQYF	TGCGCCAGCAGAGTGGAGGGCCTCCTAGCCTACGAGCAGTACTTC
NA	TRBJ1-2	NA	TRBV7-2	CASSLNRLFGYGYTF	TGTGCCAGCAGCTTAAACAGGCTTTTCGGCTATGGCTACACCTTC
NA	TRBJ2-1	NA	TRBV5-1	CACREYNEQFF	TGCGCCTGCAGGGAGTACAATGAGCAGTTCTTC
TRBD2	TRBJ2-7	once	TRBV4-2	CASSFLSGSSYEQYF	TGTGCCAGCAGTTTCCTTAGCGGGAGCTCCTACGAGCAGTACTTC
NA	TRBJ2-4	NA	TRBV11-3	CASRHRDSWDIQYF	TGTGCCAGCAGGCACAGGGATAGTTGGGACATTCAGTACTTC
TRBD2	TRBJ2-1	NA	TRBV7-6	CASSLALAGGNEQFF	TGTGCCAGCAGCTTAGCCCTAGCGGGAGGGAATGAGCAGTTCTTC
NA	TRBJ2-7	few	TRBV4-2	CASSQGAGTYEQYF	TGTGCCAGCAGCCAAGGGGCGGGGACCTACGAGCAGTACTTC
NA	TRBJ1-5	few	TRBV27	CASQTGNQPQHF	TGTGCCAGCCAAACAGGGAATCAGCCCCAGCATTTT
TRBD1	TRBJ1-2	NA	TRBV11-2	CASSYQWRGRGSGYTF	TGTGCCAGCAGCTACCAATGGAGGGGGCGCGGGTCTGGCTACACCTTC
TRBD1	TRBJ2-7	NA	TRBV18	CASSNTGGSPTSYEQYF	TGTGCCAGCTCAAATACAGGGGGCTCACCTACCTCCTACGAGCAGTACTTC
NA	TRBJ2-1	once	TRBV7-9	CASTKKGDFPYNEQFF	TGTGCCAGCACCAAGAAAGGGGACTTTCCATACAATGAGCAGTTCTTC
NA	TRBJ1-1	NA	TRBV5-1	CASSLPKPNTEAFF	TGCGCCAGCAGCTTGCCGAAGCCGAACACTGAAGCTTTCTTT
TRBD2	TRBJ2-2	once	TRBV4-1	CASTRLAGGATGELFF	TGCGCCAGCACGAGACTAGCGGGAGGGGCTACCGGGGAGCTGTTTTTT
NA	TRBJ2-6	NA	TRBV6-6	CASIYSGANVLTF	TGTGCCAGCATCTACTCTGGGGCCAACGTCCTGACTTTC
NA	TRBJ2-3	NA	TRBV11-1	CASSLAGGGGTDTQYF	TGTGCCAGCAGCTTAGCCGGGGGAGGAGGCACAGATACGCAGTATTTT
TRBD2	TRBJ2-4	NA	TRBV7-8	CASSLRPFTSGGGAKNIQYF	TGTGCCAGCAGCTTAAGGCCATTTACTAGCGGGGGGGGAGCCAAAAACATTCAGTACTTC
NA	TRBJ2-2	NA	TRBV28	CASSLQRPGELFF	TGTGCCAGCAGTTTACAGCGACCCGGGGAGCTGTTTTTT
NA	TRBJ1-1	NA	TRBV5-1	CASSPRTGGLDTEAFF	TGCGCCAGCAGCCCCCGAACGGGGGGGTTGGACACTGAAGCTTTCTTT
NA	TRBJ2-3	NA	TRBV6-6	CASSSDSLSTDTQYF	TGTGCCAGCAGCTCAGACAGCCTTAGCACAGATACGCAGTATTTT
NA	TRBJ2-3	NA	TRBV28	CASHGFTDTQYF	TGTGCCTCGCACGGGTTCACAGATACGCAGTATTTT
TRBD2	TRBJ2-7	NA	TRBV2	CASRSGSSYEQYF	TGTGCCAGCAGGAGCGGGAGCTCCTACGAGCAGTACTTC
NA	TRBJ1-1	NA	TRBV9	CASSSQGHTEAFF	TGTGCCAGCAGCTCACAGGGACACACTGAAGCTTTCTTT
NA	TRBJ2-2	NA	TRBV6-5	CASSPDRISAELFF	TGTGCCAGCAGTCCGGACAGAATAAGTGCGGAGCTGTTTTTT
TRBD2	TRBJ2-3	NA	TRBV5-1	CASSLAGLTPDTQYF	TGCGCCAGCAGCCTCGCGGGACTAACGCCCGATACGCAGTATTTT
TRBD2	TRBJ2-7	NA	TRBV28	CASSLSFSGRREQYF	TGTGCCAGCAGTTTATCCTTTAGCGGGAGAAGGGAGCAGTACTTC
TRBD2	TRBJ2-1	NA	TRBV10-3	CAISESTSGHNEQFF	TGTGCCATCAGTGAGTCTACTAGCGGGCACAATGAGCAGTTCTTC
NA	TRBJ1-2	NA	TRBV4-3	CASSQAGYNYGYTF	TGCGCCAGCAGCCAAGCAGGGTATAACTATGGCTACACCTTC
NA	TRBJ2-1	once	TRBV6-1	CASSDTREPAIEQFF	TGTGCCAGCAGTGATACTAGAGAACCAGCTATTGAGCAGTTCTTC
NA	TRBJ2-2	few	TRBV7-9	CASSQQRFTGELFF	TGTGCCAGCAGTCAACAGCGGTTCACCGGGGAGCTGTTTTTT
NA	TRBJ1-2	NA	TRBV6-1	CASRPPGAPKSGYTF	TGTGCCAGCAGGCCCCCAGGGGCTCCCAAGTCTGGCTACACCTTC
NA	TRBJ1-1	NA	TRBV6-5	CASSLSRTYTEAFF	TGTGCCAGCAGTCTCTCTAGGACATATACGGAAGCTTTCTTT
TRBD1	TRBJ2-7	NA	TRBV9	CASSATGGGYEQYF	TGTGCCAGCAGCGCTACAGGGGGCGGGTACGAGCAGTACTTC
NA	TRBJ1-2	few	TRBV4-1	CASSQDSGGTNYGYTF	TGCGCCAGCAGCCAAGACTCGGGGGGGACTAACTATGGCTACACCTTC
NA	TRBJ1-1	NA	TRBV7-9	CASSLALGEAFF	TGTGCCAGCAGCTTAGCGCTCGGGGAAGCTTTCTTT
NA	TRBJ2-7	NA	TRBV28	CASSLFSEREKDDEQYF	TGTGCCAGCAGTTTGTTCTCTGAACGGGAGAAGGACGACGAGCAGTACTTC
TRBD2	TRBJ2-1	NA	TRBV9	CASSGLAGVSYNEQFF	TGTGCCAGCAGCGGGCTAGCGGGAGTATCCTACAATGAGCAGTTCTTC
TRBD1	TRBJ1-2	NA	TRBV29-1	CSVWTGGYGYTF	TGCAGCGTCTGGACAGGGGGCTATGGCTACACCTTC
TRBD2	TRBJ2-7	NA	TRBV9	CASSVGGTSAIYEQYF	TGTGCCAGCAGCGTAGGTGGGACTAGCGCGATTTACGAGCAGTACTTC
TRBD1	TRBJ1-2	NA	TRBV10-3	CAISGTGEDGYTF	TGTGCCATCAGTGGGACAGGGGAGGATGGCTACACCTTC